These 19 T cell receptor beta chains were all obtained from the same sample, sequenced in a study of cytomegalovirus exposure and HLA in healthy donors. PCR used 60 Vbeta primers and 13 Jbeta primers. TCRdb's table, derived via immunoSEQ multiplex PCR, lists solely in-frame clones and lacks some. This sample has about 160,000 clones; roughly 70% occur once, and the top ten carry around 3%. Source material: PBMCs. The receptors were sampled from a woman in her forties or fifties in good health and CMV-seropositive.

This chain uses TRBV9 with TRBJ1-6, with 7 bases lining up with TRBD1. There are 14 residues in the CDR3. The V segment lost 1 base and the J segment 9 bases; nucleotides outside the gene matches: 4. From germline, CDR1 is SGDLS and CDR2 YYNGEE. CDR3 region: CASSVRPGGSPLHF. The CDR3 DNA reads TGTGCCAGCAGCGTAAGACCAGGGGGTTCACCCCTCCACTTT.

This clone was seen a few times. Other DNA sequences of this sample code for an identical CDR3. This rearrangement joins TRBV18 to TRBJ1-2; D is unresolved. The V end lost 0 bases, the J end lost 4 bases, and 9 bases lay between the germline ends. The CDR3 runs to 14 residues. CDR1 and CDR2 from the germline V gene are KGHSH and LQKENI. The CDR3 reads CASSPPTESYGYTF. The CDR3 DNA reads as TGTGCCAGCTCACCACCTACCGAGTCCTATGGCTACACCTTC.

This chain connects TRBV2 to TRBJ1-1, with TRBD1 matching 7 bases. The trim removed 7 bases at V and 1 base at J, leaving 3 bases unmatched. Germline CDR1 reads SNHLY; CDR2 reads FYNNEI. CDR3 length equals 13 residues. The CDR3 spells CASTTGENTEAFF. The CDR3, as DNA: TGTGCCAGCACTACAGGGGAGAACACTGAAGCTTTCTTT.

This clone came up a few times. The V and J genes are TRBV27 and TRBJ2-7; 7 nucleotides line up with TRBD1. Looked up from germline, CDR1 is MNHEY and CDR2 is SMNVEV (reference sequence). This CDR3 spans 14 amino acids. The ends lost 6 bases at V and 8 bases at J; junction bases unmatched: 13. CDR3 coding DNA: TGTGCCAGCAGGGCCCCCGGGACAGCTCTCAAGCAGTACTTC. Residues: CASRAPGTALKQYF.

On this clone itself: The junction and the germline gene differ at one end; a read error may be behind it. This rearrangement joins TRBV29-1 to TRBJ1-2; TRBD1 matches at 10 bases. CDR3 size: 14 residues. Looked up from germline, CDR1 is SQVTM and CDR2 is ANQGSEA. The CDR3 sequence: CGVGKGQGNYGYTF. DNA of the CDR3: TGCGGCGTTGGGAAGGGACAGGGGAACTATGGCTACACCTTC.

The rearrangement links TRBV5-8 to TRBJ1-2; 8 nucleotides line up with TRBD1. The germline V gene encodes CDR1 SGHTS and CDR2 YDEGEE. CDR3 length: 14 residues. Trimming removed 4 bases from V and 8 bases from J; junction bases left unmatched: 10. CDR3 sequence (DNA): TGTGCCAGCAGCGGGGGACAGGCTGTGGGAGGCTACACCTTC. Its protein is CASSGGQAVGGYTF. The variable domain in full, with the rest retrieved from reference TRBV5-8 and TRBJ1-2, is EAGVTQSPTHLIKTRGQQATLRCSPISGHTSVYWYQQALGLGLQFLLWYDEGEERNRGNFPPRFSGRQFPNYSSELNVNALELEDSALYLCASSGGQAVGGYTFGSGTRLTVV.

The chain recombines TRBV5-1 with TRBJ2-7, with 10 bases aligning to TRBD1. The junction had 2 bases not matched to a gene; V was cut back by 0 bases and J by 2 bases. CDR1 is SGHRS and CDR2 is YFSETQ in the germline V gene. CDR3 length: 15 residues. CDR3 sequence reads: CASSLGGTGAYEQYF. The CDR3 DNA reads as TGCGCCAGCAGCTTGGGGGGGACAGGGGCCTACGAGCAGTACTTC.

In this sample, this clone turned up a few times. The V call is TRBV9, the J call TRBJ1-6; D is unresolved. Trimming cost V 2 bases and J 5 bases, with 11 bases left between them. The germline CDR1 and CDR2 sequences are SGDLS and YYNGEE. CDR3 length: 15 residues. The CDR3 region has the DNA TGTGCCAGCAGCGTTGATCCGGGAAATAATTCACCCCTCCACTTT. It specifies CASSVDPGNNSPLHF. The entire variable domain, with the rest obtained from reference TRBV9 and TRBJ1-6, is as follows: DSGVTQTPKHLITATGQRVTLRCSPRSGDLSVYWYQQSLDQGLQFLIQYYNGEERAKGNILERFSAQQFPDLHSELNLSSLELGDSALYFCASSVDPGNNSPLHFGNGTRLTVT.

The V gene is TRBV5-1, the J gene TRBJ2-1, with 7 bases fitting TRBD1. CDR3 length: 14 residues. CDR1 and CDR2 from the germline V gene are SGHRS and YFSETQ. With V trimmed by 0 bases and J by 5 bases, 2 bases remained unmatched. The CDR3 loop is CASSLATGDNEQFF. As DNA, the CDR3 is TGCGCCAGCAGCTTGGCCACAGGGGACAATGAGCAGTTCTTC.

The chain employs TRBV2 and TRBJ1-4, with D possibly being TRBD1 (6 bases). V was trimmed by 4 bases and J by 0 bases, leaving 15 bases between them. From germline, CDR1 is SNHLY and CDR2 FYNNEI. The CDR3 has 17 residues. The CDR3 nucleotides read TGTGCCAGCAGTGTCAGACAGGCCTCAGCAACTAATGAAAAACTGTTTTTT. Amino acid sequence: CASSVRQASATNEKLFF.

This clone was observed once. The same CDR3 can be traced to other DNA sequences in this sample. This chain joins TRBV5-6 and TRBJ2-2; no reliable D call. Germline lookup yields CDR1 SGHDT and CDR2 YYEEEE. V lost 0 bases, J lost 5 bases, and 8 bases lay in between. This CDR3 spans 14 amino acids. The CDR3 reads CASSLGQVTGELFF. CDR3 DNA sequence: TGTGCCAGCAGCTTGGGGCAAGTTACCGGGGAGCTGTTTTTT.

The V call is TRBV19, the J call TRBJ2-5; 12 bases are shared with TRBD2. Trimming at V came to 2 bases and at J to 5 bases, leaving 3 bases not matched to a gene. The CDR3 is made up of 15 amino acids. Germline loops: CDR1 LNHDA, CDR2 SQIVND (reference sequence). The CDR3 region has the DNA TGTGCCAGTAGTATAATGACTAGCGGGGGTGAGACCCAGTACTTC. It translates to CASSIMTSGGETQYF.

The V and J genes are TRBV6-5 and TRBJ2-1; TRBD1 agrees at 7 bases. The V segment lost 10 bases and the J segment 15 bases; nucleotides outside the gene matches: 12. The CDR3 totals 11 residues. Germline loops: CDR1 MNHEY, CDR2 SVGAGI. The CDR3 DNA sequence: TGTGCCACCGCGCCTGACAGGGTTATGTTCTTC. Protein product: CATAPDRVMFF.

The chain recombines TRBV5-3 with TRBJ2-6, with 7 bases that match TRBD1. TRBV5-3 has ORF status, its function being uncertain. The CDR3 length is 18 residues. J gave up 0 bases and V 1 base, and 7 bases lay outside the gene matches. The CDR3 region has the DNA TGTGCCAGAAGCTTGAGTCCAGGGGACAGCTCTGGGGCCAACGTCCTGACTTTC. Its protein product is CARSLSPGDSSGANVLTF.

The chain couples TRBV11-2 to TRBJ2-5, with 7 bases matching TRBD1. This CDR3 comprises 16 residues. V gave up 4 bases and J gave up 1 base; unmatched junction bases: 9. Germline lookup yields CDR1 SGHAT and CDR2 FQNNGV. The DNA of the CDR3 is TGTGCCAGCAGCTCCTTGGCCGGGACAGTCCAAGAGACCCAGTACTTC. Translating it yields CASSSLAGTVQETQYF.

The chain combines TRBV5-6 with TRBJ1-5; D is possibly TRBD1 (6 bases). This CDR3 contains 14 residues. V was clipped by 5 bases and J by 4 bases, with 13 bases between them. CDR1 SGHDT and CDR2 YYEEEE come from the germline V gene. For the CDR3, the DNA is TGTGCCAGCAGTTCATATGACAGGAATCAGCCCCAGCATTTT. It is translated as CASSSYDRNQPQHF.

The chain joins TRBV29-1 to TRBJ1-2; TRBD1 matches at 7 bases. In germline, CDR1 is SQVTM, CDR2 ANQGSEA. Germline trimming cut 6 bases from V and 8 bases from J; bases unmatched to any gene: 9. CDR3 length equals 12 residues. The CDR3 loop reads CSVGDSARGYTF. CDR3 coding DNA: TGCAGCGTCGGGGACAGTGCTAGAGGCTACACCTTC.

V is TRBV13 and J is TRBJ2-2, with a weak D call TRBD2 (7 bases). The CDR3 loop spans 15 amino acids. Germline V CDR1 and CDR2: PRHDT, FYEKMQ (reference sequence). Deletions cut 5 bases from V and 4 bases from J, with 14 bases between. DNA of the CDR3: TGTGCCAGCAGCCAAGGGGGGGGTGTCACCGGGGAGCTGTTTTTT. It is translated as CASSQGGGVTGELFF.

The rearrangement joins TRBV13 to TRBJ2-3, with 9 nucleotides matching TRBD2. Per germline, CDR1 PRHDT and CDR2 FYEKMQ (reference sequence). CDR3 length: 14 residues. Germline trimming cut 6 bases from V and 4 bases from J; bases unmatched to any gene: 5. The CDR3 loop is CASRSGGFADTQYF. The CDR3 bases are TGTGCCAGCAGAAGCGGGGGGTTCGCAGATACGCAGTATTTT.